The 21 T cell receptor beta chains reported below all come from one sample, sequenced in a study of spatial heterogeneity in lung cancer. The sample's time point: sample taken at primary tumor resection. TCRs were sequenced from unsorted whole RNA of tumor, nontumor lung or PBMC. One entry per CDR3 protein results from TCRdb running MiXCR on the 5' RACE reads. The table has fewer than 15,000 distinct CDR3 sequences, approximately 15% seen once. The sequencing here drew on PBMCs, taken at surgery. Receptors were obtained from a male donor with early-stage non-small cell lung cancer.

This clonotype has ten or more counts. The genes are TRBV28 and TRBJ2-7; D may be TRBD1 (6 bases). The germline gives CDR1 MDHEN, CDR2 SYDVKM. Trimming removed 7 bases at V and 1 base at J, with 14 bases between. The CDR3 covers 14 residues. DNA of the CDR3: TGTGCCAGCAAATTAATTACAGGGTCCTACGAGCAGTACTTC. Translated: CASKLITGSYEQYF.

In its sample, this clonotype was seen a few times. The chain recombines TRBV6-5 with TRBJ2-3; 10 bases align to TRBD2. This CDR3 is 17 amino acids long. V shed 5 bases, J shed 3 bases, and the junction held 11 bases outside the gene matches. Germline CDR1 and CDR2: MNHEY and SVGAGI. In DNA, the CDR3 is TGTGCCAGCAGTCGAAGACCCCCGGGACTAGCGACAGATACGCAGTATTTT. Protein: CASSRRPPGLATDTQYF.

The chain employs TRBV7-6 and TRBJ1-3; 7 bases match TRBD1. Germline CDR1 and CDR2: SGHVS and FNYEAQ. J gave up 6 bases and V 1 base, and 9 bases lay outside the gene matches. The CDR3 spans 16 residues. Written as DNA, the CDR3 is TGTGCCAGCAGCTTAGGCCCTTCGCAGGGGGAAAACACCATATATTTT. Its translation: CASSLGPSQGENTIYF.

In its sample, this clonotype was seen once. This clone may be a read error of a much larger clone one base away. The genes are TRBV24-1 and TRBJ2-2; 12 bases match TRBD2. This CDR3 has 17 amino acids. Germline V gene data show CDR1 as KGHDR and CDR2 as SFDVKD. The CDR3 DNA sequence: TGTGCCGCCAGTGATTTCGGCGGGACTAGCGGGACCGGGGAGCTGTTTTTT. It codes for CAASDFGGTSGTGELFF.

CDR3 bases: TGTGCCAGCAGCTTGGCGGGAGGAACCGATGAGCAGTTCTTC. This gives the protein CASSLAGGTDEQFF. The rearrangement links TRBV7-8 to TRBJ2-1, with TRBD2 matching over 8 bases. CDR1 SGHVS and CDR2 FQNEAQ come from the germline V gene. CDR3 size: 14 residues. V shed 3 bases and J 8 bases; nucleotides not matched to a gene: 6.

This clonotype occurred many times. The chain links TRBV5-5 to TRBJ2-1, with D unclear. CDR1 and CDR2 from the germline V gene are SGHKS and YYEKEE (reference sequence). V was clipped by 4 bases and J by 0 bases, with 17 bases between them. The CDR3 is made up of 17 amino acids. The CDR3 DNA reads as TGTGCCAGCAGCGCCGACGGTCCACCTCCCTCCTACAATGAGCAGTTCTTC. Its translation is CASSADGPPPSYNEQFF. Variable domain in full (rest from reference TRBV5-5 and TRBJ2-1): DAGVTQSPTHLIKTRGQQVTLRCSPISGHKSVSWYQQVLGQGPQFIFQYYEKEERGRGNFPDRFSARQFPNYSSELNVNALLLGDSALYLCASSADGPPPSYNEQFFGPGTRLTVL.

This clonotype came up many times. The CDR3 spells CSAKVTSGAYEQYF. The CDR3 DNA reads TGCAGTGCTAAGGTCACTAGCGGGGCCTACGAGCAGTACTTC. The chain carries TRBV20-1 and TRBJ2-7, with 10 bases lining up with TRBD2. CDR3 length: 14 amino acids. Germline loops: CDR1 DFQATT, CDR2 SNEGSKA (reference sequence). The V and J ends lost 4 bases and 2 bases, in that order; junction bases with no gene match: 5.

This clonotype was detected ten times or more. The chain couples TRBV11-2 to TRBJ2-2; no clear D gene. Deletions cut 5 bases from V and 4 bases from J, with 14 bases between. Germline CDR1 is SGHAT and CDR2 is FQNNGV. The CDR3 has 15 amino acids. The CDR3 DNA reads TGTGCCAGCAGCCCTAAGGTTGCGGCCACCGGGGAGCTGTTTTTT. Its translation is CASSPKVAATGELFF. Based on the CDR3 plus reference TRBV11-2 and TRBJ2-2, the full variable domain is EAGVAQSPRYKIIEKRQSVAFWCNPISGHATLYWYQQILGQGPKLLIQFQNNGVVDDSQLPKDRFSAERLKGVDSTLKIQPAKLEDSAVYLCASSPKVAATGELFFGEGSRLTVL.

The chain combines TRBV7-2 with TRBJ2-3; D call uncertain. Germline CDR1 reads SGHTA; CDR2 reads FQGNSA. The CDR3 totals 14 residues. V lost 1 base and J lost 1, with 6 bases in between. CDR3 DNA: TGTGCCAGCAGCTTAGTCCGGCGCACAGATACGCAGTATTTT. Translating it yields CASSLVRRTDTQYF.

The sample holds many counts of this clonotype. The genes are TRBV6-5 and TRBJ1-5; D possibly corresponds to TRBD1 (6 bases). V shed 5 bases and J shed 0 bases, with 8 bases lying between them. Germline-derived CDR1 and CDR2 are MNHEY and SVGAGI. The CDR3 runs 14 residues. This chain's CDR3 is CASSRTASNQPQHF. In nucleotides, the CDR3 is TGTGCCAGCAGTCGGACAGCTAGCAATCAGCCCCAGCATTTT.

The V call is TRBV9, the J call TRBJ2-3, with TRBD2 matching 11 bases. CDR1 is SGDLS and CDR2 is YYNGEE in the germline V gene. The V segment lost 3 bases and the J segment 3 bases; nucleotides outside the gene matches: 6. The CDR3 totals 16 residues. The CDR3 DNA reads TGTGCCAGCAGCGCCGGAACTAGCGGGGGAACAGATACGCAGTATTTT. Its protein is CASSAGTSGGTDTQYF.

This clonotype has a count of ten or more. This chain joins TRBV27 and TRBJ2-1, with 7 bases matching TRBD2. CDR3 length: 15 residues. Looked up from germline, CDR1 is MNHEY and CDR2 is SMNVEV (reference sequence). Unmatched junction bases numbered 13, after V lost 6 bases and J lost 8 bases. Here the CDR3 DNA reads TGTGCCAGCAGCCCAAGCGGGATCCCTGCGTATGAGCAGTTCTTC. Its protein is CASSPSGIPAYEQFF.

This clonotype was seen at least ten times. The junction and the germline gene differ at one end; a read error may be behind it. The gene calls are TRBV5-4 and TRBJ2-1; a possible D gene is TRBD1 (6 bases). CDR1 and CDR2 (germline): SGHNT, YYREEE (reference sequence). The CDR3 covers 15 residues. The CDR3 spells CASSFDRSSYNEQLF. CDR3 coding DNA: TGTGCCAGCAGCTTTGACAGGAGCTCCTACAATGAGCAGCTCTTC.

This CDR3 reads CASRPPTQYEQYF. The CDR3 DNA sequence: TGCGCCAGCAGACCCCCCACTCAATACGAGCAGTACTTC. The chain carries TRBV5-1 and TRBJ2-7, with D uncertain. The V end was cut by 5 bases, the J end by 4 bases, with 13 bases between. The germline V gene has CDR1 SGHRS and CDR2 YFSETQ. The length of the CDR3 is 13 residues.

In its sample, this clonotype was seen a few times. This chain uses TRBV5-1 with TRBJ2-1; the D is unclear. The CDR3 runs 13 residues. V was trimmed by 3 bases and J by 5 bases, leaving 9 bases between them. Looked up from germline, CDR1 is SGHRS and CDR2 is YFSETQ. CDR3: CASSSTWDNEQFF. The CDR3 DNA follows: TGCGCCAGCAGCTCGACTTGGGACAATGAGCAGTTCTTC.

J is TRBJ2-6 and V is TRBV7-9, with D unresolved. Per germline, CDR1 SEHNR and CDR2 FQNEAQ (reference sequence). This CDR3 comprises 21 residues. V was trimmed by 0 bases and J by 0 bases, leaving 21 bases between them. CDR3 amino acids: CASSLAGLLSDRFSGANVLTF. Written as DNA, the CDR3 is TGTGCCAGCAGCTTAGCCGGGCTGCTCAGTGATCGGTTCTCTGGGGCCAACGTCCTGACTTTC.

This clonotype was observed a few times. The chain couples TRBV6-1 to TRBJ2-1, with 11 bases aligning to TRBD2. The CDR3 runs to 17 residues. J was trimmed by 8 bases and V by 6 bases; bases with no gene match: 15. Germline CDR1 is MNHNS and CDR2 is SASEGT. This CDR3 reads CASSGGHTSGSGDEQFF. CDR3 bases: TGTGCCAGCAGCGGTGGGCATACTAGCGGGAGTGGCGATGAGCAGTTCTTC.

A word on this clonotype: A read error may be the cause here, since a much bigger clone is one base away. This rearrangement joins TRBV3-1 to TRBJ2-7; D gene uncertain. Germline V gives CDR1 LGHDT, CDR2 YNNKEL (reference sequence). CDR3 length equals 14 residues. Trimming removed 4 bases at V and 3 bases at J, with 13 bases between. DNA of the CDR3: TGTGCCAGCAGCCCAAGCCTAGTATTCTACGAGCAGTACTTC. Its protein is CASSPSLVFYEQYF.

This clonotype was seen many times. The chain uses TRBV9 and TRBJ2-4, with TRBD1 matching over 8 bases. Losses at the gene ends were 7 bases for V and 1 base for J; bases not matched to a gene: 4. Germline V gene sequence: CDR1 SGDLS, CDR2 YYNGEE. This CDR3 is built from 14 residues. CDR3 nucleotide sequence: TGTGCCAGCCCAGGGGGCTTGGCCAAAAACATTCAGTACTTC. Translation: CASPGGLAKNIQYF.

The table lists this clonotype with many counts. The CDR3 DNA follows: TGTGCCAGCAGCGGTTGGGGGGATACGCAGTATTTT. It yields the protein CASSGWGDTQYF. The chain carries TRBV27 and TRBJ2-3; TRBD1 or TRBD2 may be the D gene (5 bases each). The CDR3 is 12 amino acids. V shed 6 bases and J shed 6 bases, with 10 bases lying between them. Germline V gene lookup returns CDR1 MNHEY and CDR2 SMNVEV (reference sequence).

The chain is built from TRBV11-2 and TRBJ1-1; D is undetermined. V lost 0 bases and J lost 2, with 7 bases in between. CDR1 is SGHAT and CDR2 is FQNNGV in the germline V gene. The CDR3 length is 14 residues. Here the CDR3 DNA reads TGTGCCAGCAGCTTAGATACAGCTAACACTGAAGCTTTCTTT. Its translation: CASSLDTANTEAFF.